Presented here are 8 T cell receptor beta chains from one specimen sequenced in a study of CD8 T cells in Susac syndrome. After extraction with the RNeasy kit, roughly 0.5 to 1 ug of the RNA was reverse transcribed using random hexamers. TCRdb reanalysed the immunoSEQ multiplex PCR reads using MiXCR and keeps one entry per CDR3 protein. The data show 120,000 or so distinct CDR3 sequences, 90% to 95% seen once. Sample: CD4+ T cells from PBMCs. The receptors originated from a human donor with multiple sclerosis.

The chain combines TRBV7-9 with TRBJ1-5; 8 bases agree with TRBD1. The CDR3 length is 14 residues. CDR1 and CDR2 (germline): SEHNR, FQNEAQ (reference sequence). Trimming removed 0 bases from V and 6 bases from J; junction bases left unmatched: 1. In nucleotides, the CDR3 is TGTGCCAGCAGCTTAGCACAGGGGGGTCAGCCCCAGCATTTT. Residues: CASSLAQGGQPQHF.

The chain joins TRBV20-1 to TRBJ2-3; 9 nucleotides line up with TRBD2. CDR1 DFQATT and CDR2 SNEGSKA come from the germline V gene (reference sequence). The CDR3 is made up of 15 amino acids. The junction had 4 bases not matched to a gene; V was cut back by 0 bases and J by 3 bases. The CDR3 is CSARDSSGGTDTQYF. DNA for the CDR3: TGCAGTGCTAGAGATAGCAGCGGGGGGACAGATACGCAGTATTTT.

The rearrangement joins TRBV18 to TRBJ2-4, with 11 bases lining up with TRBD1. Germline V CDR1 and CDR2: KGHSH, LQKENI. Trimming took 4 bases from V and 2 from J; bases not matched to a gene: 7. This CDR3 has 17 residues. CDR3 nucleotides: TGTGCCAGCTCACAACGGACAGGGGGCTTGACCAAAAACATTCAGTACTTC. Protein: CASSQRTGGLTKNIQYF.

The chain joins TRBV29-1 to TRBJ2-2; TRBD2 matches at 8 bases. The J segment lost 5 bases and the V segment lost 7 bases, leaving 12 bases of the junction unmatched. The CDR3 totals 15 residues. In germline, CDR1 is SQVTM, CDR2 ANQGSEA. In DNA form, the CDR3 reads TGCAGCGGGTTACGGGGGGGGAGATTTACCGGGGAGCTGTTTTTT. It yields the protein CSGLRGGRFTGELFF.

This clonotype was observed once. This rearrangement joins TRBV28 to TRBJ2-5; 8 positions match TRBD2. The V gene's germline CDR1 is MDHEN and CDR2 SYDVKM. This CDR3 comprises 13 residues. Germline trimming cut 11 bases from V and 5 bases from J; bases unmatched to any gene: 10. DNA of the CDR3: TGTGCCGGGGGGGTAGCGGGGACGGAGACCCAGTACTTC. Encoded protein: CAGGVAGTETQYF.

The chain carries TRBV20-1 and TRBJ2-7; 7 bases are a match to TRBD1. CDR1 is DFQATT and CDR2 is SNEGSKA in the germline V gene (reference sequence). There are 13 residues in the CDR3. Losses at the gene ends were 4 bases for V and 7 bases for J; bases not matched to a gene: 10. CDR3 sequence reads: CSATKTGRREQYF. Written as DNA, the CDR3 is TGCAGTGCTACTAAGACAGGGCGTCGGGAGCAGTACTTC.

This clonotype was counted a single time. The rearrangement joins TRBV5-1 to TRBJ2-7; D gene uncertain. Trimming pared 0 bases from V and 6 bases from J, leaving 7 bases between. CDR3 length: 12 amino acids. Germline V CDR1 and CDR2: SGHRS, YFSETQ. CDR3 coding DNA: TGCGCCAGCAGCTTGGAGTGGGGCGAGCAGTACTTC. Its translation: CASSLEWGEQYF.

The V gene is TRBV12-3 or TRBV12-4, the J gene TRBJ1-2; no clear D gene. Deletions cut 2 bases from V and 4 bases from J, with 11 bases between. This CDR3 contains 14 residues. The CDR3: CASSLSDAVYGYTF. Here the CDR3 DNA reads TGTGCCAGCAGTTTATCGGATGCAGTCTATGGCTACACCTTC.